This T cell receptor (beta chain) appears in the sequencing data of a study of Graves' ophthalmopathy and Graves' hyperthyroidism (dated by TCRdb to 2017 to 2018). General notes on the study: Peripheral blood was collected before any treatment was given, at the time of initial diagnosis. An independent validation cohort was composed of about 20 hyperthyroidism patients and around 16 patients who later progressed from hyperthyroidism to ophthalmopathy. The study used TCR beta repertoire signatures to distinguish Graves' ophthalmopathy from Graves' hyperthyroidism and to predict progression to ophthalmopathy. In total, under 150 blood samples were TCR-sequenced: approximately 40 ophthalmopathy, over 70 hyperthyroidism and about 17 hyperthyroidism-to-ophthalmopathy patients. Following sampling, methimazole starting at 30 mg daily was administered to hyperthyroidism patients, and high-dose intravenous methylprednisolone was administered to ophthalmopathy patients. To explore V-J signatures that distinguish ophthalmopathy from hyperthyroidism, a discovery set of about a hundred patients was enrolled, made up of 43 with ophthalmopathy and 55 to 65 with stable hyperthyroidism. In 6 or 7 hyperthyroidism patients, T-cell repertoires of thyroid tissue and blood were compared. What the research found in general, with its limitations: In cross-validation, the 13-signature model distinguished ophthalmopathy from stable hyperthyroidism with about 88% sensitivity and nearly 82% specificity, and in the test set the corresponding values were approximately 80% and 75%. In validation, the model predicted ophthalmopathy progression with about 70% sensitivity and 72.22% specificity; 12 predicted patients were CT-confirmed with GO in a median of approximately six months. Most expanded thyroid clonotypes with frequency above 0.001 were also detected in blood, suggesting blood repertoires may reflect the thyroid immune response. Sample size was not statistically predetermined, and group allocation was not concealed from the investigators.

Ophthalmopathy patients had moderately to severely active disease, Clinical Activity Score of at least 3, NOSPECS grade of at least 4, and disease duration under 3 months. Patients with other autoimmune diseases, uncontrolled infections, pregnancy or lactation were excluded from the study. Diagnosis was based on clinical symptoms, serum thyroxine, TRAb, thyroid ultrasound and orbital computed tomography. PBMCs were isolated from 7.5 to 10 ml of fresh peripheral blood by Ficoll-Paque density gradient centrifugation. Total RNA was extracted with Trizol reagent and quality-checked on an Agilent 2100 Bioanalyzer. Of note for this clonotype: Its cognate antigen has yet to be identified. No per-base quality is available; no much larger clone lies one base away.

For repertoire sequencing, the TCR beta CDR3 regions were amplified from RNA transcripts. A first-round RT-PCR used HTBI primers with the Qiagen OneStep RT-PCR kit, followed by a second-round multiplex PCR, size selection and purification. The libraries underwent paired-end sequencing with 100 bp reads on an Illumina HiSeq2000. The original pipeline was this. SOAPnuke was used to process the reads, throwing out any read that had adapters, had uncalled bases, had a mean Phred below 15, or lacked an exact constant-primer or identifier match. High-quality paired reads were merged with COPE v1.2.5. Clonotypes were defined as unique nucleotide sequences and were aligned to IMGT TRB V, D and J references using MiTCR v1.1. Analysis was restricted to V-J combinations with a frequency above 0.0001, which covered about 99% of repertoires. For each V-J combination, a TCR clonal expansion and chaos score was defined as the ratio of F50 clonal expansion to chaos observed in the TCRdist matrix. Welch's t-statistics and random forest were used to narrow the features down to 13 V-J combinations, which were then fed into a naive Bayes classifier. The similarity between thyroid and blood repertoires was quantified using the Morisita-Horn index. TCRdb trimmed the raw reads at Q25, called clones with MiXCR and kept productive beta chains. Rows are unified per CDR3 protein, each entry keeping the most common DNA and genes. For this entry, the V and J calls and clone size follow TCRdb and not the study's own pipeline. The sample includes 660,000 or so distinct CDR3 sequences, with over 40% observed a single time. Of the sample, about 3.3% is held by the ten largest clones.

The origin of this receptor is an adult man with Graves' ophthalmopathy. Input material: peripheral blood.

In nucleotide form, the sequence is TGTGCCAGCAGCGTAGCTGGCCTAGCGGGCCACCAAGAGACCCAGTACTTC. It is translated as CASSVAGLAGHQETQYF. The V and J segments used are TRBV9 and TRBJ2-5, and 8 junction bases match TRBD2. Unmatched junction bases come to 7, with V trimmed by 0 bases and J by 0 bases. CDR1 SGDLS and CDR2 YYNGEE are derived from the germline V gene. Its CDR3 holds 17 amino acids, cysteine through phenylalanine. The only DNA kept is the CDR3, 51 bases in frame from the first base. Here the CDR3 is joined to the reference TRBV9 and TRBJ2-5 genes, and the full variable domain is: DSGVTQTPKHLITATGQRVTLRCSPRSGDLSVYWYQQSLDQGLQFLIQYYNGEERAKGNILERFSAQQFPDLHSELNLSSLELGDSALYFCASSVAGLAGHQETQYFGPGTRLLVL.